This is a list of T cell receptor beta chains from one sample in a study of T cells after yellow fever vaccination. TCRdb recomputed calls from the 5' RACE reads with MiXCR, one row per CDR3 protein. Of roughly 120,000 distinct CDR3 sequences in the sample, 5.5% to 8% were seen once. Here the sequenced sample was CD4+ T cells sorted from PBMCs, taken more than 40 days after the first yellow fever vaccination. These receptors originate from a young man who received the YFV17D yellow fever vaccine. The CDR3 runs from the conserved cysteine through the conserved F or W. Fields, in order: V gene, D gene, J gene, clone size, CDR3 DNA, CDR3 protein. The D gene is left open where the match is weak. Some rows mark clone size as missing; the rest say once, few, many or name a class of expanded clone.

>TRBV5-1|NA|TRBJ1-1|few
TGCGCCAGCAGCTTGTTGCCGGATAACACTGAAGCTTTCTTT
CASSLLPDNTEAFF
>TRBV4-3|NA|TRBJ2-7|many
TGCGCCAGCAGCCAAGAAGGGGGCTGGGGGGGTGAGCAGTACTTC
CASSQEGGWGGEQYF
>TRBV7-2|NA|TRBJ2-2|many
TGTGCCAGCAGCCCAGGGCCCGGAAGGCCCAACACCGGGGAGCTGTTTTTT
CASSPGPGRPNTGELFF
>TRBV5-1|NA|TRBJ2-5|many
TGCGCCAGCAGCAAGCGGACCCTACAAGAGACCCAGTACTTC
CASSKRTLQETQYF
>TRBV5-1|NA|TRBJ2-3|many
TGCGCCAGCAGCTTGGCGGTTGACGGCGCGGGACCGGATACGCAGTATTTT
CASSLAVDGAGPDTQYF
>TRBV5-8|NA|TRBJ2-1|many
TGTGCCAGCAGCCTGCGGGCGAGGGGTGACGCTGAGCAGTTCTTC
CASSLRARGDAEQFF
>TRBV7-9|NA|TRBJ1-1|many
TGTGCCAGCAGAACAGGGCCGACTGAAGCTTTCTTT
CASRTGPTEAFF
>TRBV11-2|TRBD1|TRBJ1-5|many
TGTGCCAGCAGCTCTACAGGGGATCAGCCCCAGCATTTT
CASSSTGDQPQHF
>TRBV7-2|NA|TRBJ1-2|many
TGTGCCAGCAGCTTAGTCCGCAACGGGGACTATGGCTACACCTTC
CASSLVRNGDYGYTF
>TRBV4-1|TRBD2|TRBJ2-1|many
TGCGCCAGTAGCGGCGGGGGGGCCCTCTACAATGAGCAGTTCTTC
CASSGGGALYNEQFF
>TRBV7-2|NA|TRBJ1-2|many
TGTGCCAGCAGCTTAAGTTCGGCGCGGACTCCATATGGCTACACCTTC
CASSLSSARTPYGYTF
>TRBV12-3/TRBV12-4|TRBD1|TRBJ1-6|many
TGTGCCAGCAGTGGACAGGATAATTCACCCCTCCACTTT
CASSGQDNSPLHF
>TRBV5-1|TRBD1|TRBJ2-4|many
TGCGCCAGCAGCCTAATCGGACAGGGGGTAGACATTCAGTACTTC
CASSLIGQGVDIQYF
>TRBV21-1|NA|TRBJ2-1|few
TGTGCCAGCAGCGCGTCGCTCGGGACTAGCGGCTACAATGAGCAGTTCTTC
CASSASLGTSGYNEQFF
>TRBV19|NA|TRBJ1-3|many
TGTGCCAGTGGTTATGCTTCTGGAAACACCATATATTTT
CASGYASGNTIYF
>TRBV10-3|TRBD1|TRBJ1-5|many
TGTGCCACTCAAAGGGACAGTCAGTGGAAGCCCCAGCATTTT
CATQRDSQWKPQHF
>TRBV7-3|NA|TRBJ1-2|many
TGTGCCAGCAGCTTGCAGGGTGATGTTGGCTACACCTTC
CASSLQGDVGYTF
>TRBV7-2|NA|TRBJ1-5|many
TGTGCCAGCAGCCCAAAGGGGGTGTCGGGGTTCCAGCCCCAGCATTTT
CASSPKGVSGFQPQHF
>TRBV29-1|NA|TRBJ2-5|many
TGCAGCGTTGGGGGGCCCTTAGAGACCCAGTACTTC
CSVGGPLETQYF
>TRBV2|TRBD1|TRBJ1-6|many
TGTGCCAGCGGCCTGGACAGGGCCAATTCACCCCTCCACTTT
CASGLDRANSPLHF
>TRBV19|NA|TRBJ2-5|NA
TGTGCCAGTAGTTCCTACTCGCCGGGAAACCAAGAGACCCAGTACTTC
CASSSYSPGNQETQYF
>TRBV28|NA|TRBJ2-2|NA
TGTGCCAGCAGTTCCGGACAGTACACCGGGGAGCTGTTTTTT
CASSSGQYTGELFF
>TRBV28|NA|TRBJ1-5|NA
TGTGCCAGCAGTTTAATTTTGACAGTTGATCAGCCCCAGCATTTT
CASSLILTVDQPQHF
>TRBV11-2|NA|TRBJ2-2|many
TGTGCCAGCAGCTTGTCCAGGACCGGGGAGCTGTTTTTT
CASSLSRTGELFF
>TRBV6-2/TRBV6-3|TRBD1|TRBJ1-2|many
TGTGCCAGCAGTTACGACAGGGATGGCTACACCTTC
CASSYDRDGYTF
>TRBV7-2|NA|TRBJ2-3|many
TGTGCCAGCAGCTTACAAGTTTCCTCCGAAGCAGATACGCAGTATTTT
CASSLQVSSEADTQYF
>TRBV20-1|TRBD1|TRBJ2-2|many
TGCAGTGCTAGAGAAGAGGGGGCCACCGGGGAGCTGTTTTTT
CSAREEGATGELFF
>TRBV27|TRBD1|TRBJ1-2|NA
TGTGACAGCAGTCCGGGGACAGGGAACGGCTACACCTTC
CDSSPGTGNGYTF
>TRBV19|TRBD2|TRBJ2-3|NA
TGTGCCAGTACGAGCGGGGGGACTAGCACAGATACGCAGTATTTT
CASTSGGTSTDTQYF
>TRBV11-2|NA|TRBJ1-2|many
TGTGCCAGCAGCTCAGTTGCAGGGCGAGCTTCCTATGGCTACACCTTC
CASSSVAGRASYGYTF
>TRBV5-1|NA|TRBJ1-1|many
TGCGCCAGCAGCTTGGGAGCCTTGGGAGCACAGAACACTGAAGCTTTCTTT
CASSLGALGAQNTEAFF
>TRBV2|NA|TRBJ1-2|many
TGTGCCAGCAGATCACTGCTGGGGACGGATGGCTACACCTTC
CASRSLLGTDGYTF
>TRBV12-3/TRBV12-4|NA|TRBJ2-1|many
TGTGCCAGCAGTAGGCGGGGGCTGGGCAATGAGCAGTTCTTC
CASSRRGLGNEQFF
>TRBV20-1|NA|TRBJ2-7|NA
TGCAGTGCTAGAGAGGCTAGCCGTTCCTACGAGCAGTACTTC
CSAREASRSYEQYF
>TRBV7-2|TRBD2|TRBJ2-5|many
TGTGCCAGCAGCTTTCAGCGGGGGGACCAAGAGACCCAGTACTTC
CASSFQRGDQETQYF
>TRBV20-1|TRBD2|TRBJ2-3|NA
TGCAGTGCTAGAGATTCTGCGGGGGGGGATACGCAGTATTTT
CSARDSAGGDTQYF
>TRBV7-9|NA|TRBJ1-2|few
TGTGCCAGCAGCTTGGTCCAGGGTTGGGATAACGGCTACACCTTC
CASSLVQGWDNGYTF
>TRBV7-2|NA|TRBJ2-3|many
TGTGCCAGCAGCTTTCGAGCTAGCACAGATACGCAGTATTTT
CASSFRASTDTQYF
>TRBV19|NA|TRBJ1-6|NA
TGTGCCAGTAGTATCCGGGTGGGGCAAACCAGTTCACCCCTCCACTTT
CASSIRVGQTSSPLHF
>TRBV5-1|NA|TRBJ2-5|many
TGCGCCAGCAGCTTGGTCCTGGGACAAGAGACCCAGTACTTC
CASSLVLGQETQYF
>TRBV3-1|NA|TRBJ1-2|many
TGTGCCAGCAGCCACCTACAGGGTAGCTATGGCTACACCTTC
CASSHLQGSYGYTF
>TRBV7-2|NA|TRBJ2-3|many
TGTGCCAGCAGCTTAGCGGGGGGCCGCACAGATACGCAGTATTTT
CASSLAGGRTDTQYF